This entry concerns a single T cell receptor (beta chain). Profiling relied on immunoSEQ multiplex PCR, and the TCRdb table lists in-frame clones only, not all of them. The repertoire holds 280,000 or so clones, about 83% seen once, with around a tenth in the top ten. The data stem from a study of blood T cell repertoires in COVID-19. CDR1 KGHSH and CDR2 LQKENI come from the germline V gene. The CDR3 is 16 amino acids. V gave up 3 bases and J gave up 1 base; unmatched junction bases: 8. Material for sequencing was peripheral blood. This clonotype was sampled from a woman in her fifties or sixties who had recovered from COVID-19. The chain links TRBV18 to TRBJ2-5; 7 bases map to TRBD1. The chain's CDR3 is CASSPLFNRGQETQYF. The CDR3 DNA is TGTGCCAGCTCACCCTTGTTTAACAGGGGCCAAGAGACCCAGTACTTC.